This entry lists 9 T cell receptor beta chains sequenced from one sample in a study of blood T cells in healthy people across ages. Sample-barcoded 5' priming and a J-beta primer mix drove a second PCR of about 6 to 12 cycles. MiXCR, run by TCRdb on the 5' RACE reads, gives a single entry per CDR3 protein. In the table there are roughly 680,000 distinct CDR3 sequences, over 40% of which are singletons. Sequencing was carried out using blood. These receptors were collected from a woman older than 75 in good health.

Notes on this clonotype: One base away lies a much larger clone, so this may be a sequencing read error. The rearrangement uses TRBV7-9 and TRBJ2-1, with D uncertain. The germline CDR1 and CDR2 sequences are SEHNR and FQNEAQ (reference sequence). The V end was cut by 5 bases, the J end by 8 bases, with 7 bases between. The CDR3 contains 11 residues. Written as DNA, the CDR3 is TGTGCCAGCAGCCAGATCTATGAGCAGTTCTTC. Protein product: CASSQIYEQFF.

This clonotype was seen at least ten times. This chain joins TRBV12-3 or TRBV12-4 and TRBJ2-3; weak D call: TRBD1 (5 bases). Trimming cost V 6 bases and J 6 bases, with 7 bases left between them. The CDR3 runs 11 residues. DNA of the CDR3: TGTGCCAGCAGGCACAGGGATACGCAGTATTTT. This codes for CASRHRDTQYF.

This clonotype has a count of ten or more. This rearrangement joins TRBV20-1 to TRBJ2-6; D gene uncertain. CDR1 is DFQATT and CDR2 is SNEGSKA in the germline V gene (reference sequence). The length of the CDR3 is 15 residues. The V and J ends lost 6 bases and 0 bases respectively, with 12 bases between them. The CDR3 nucleotides read TGCAGTGCGTATGGCGGCAGCTCTGGGGCCAACGTCCTGACTTTC. Encoded protein: CSAYGGSSGANVLTF.

The chain carries TRBV7-2 and TRBJ2-1, with no clear D. The assigned J gene may be wrong: the sequence end matches TRBJ2-7 better. This CDR3 has 14 residues. Germline CDR1 and CDR2: SGHTA and FQGNSA. In nucleotides, the CDR3 is TGTGCCAGCAGCTTAGTTGGTTTAGGGAATGAGCAGTACTTC. It is translated as CASSLVGLGNEQYF.

J is TRBJ1-2 and V is TRBV6-6, with D possibly TRBD1 on 5 matching bases. Germline-derived CDR1 and CDR2 are MNHNY and SVGAGI (reference sequence). This CDR3 spans 17 amino acids. Trimming removed 5 bases from V and 6 bases from J, with 25 bases in between. CDR3 DNA sequence: TGTGCCAGCAGTCTCAACCCCGACCGAGGGGCCTTGGATGGCTACACCTTC. Encoded protein: CASSLNPDRGALDGYTF.

Notes on this clonotype: A much larger clone lies one base from this, so it may be a read error. As DNA, the CDR3 is TGCAGTGCTATAGTAATCGGTGGGGATGAGCAGTTCTTC. Amino acids: CSAIVIGGDEQFF. The V call is TRBV20-1, the J call TRBJ2-1; the D is unclear. V lost 4 bases and J 8 bases, leaving 15 bases between the germline ends. The germline V gene encodes CDR1 DFQATT and CDR2 SNEGSKA (reference sequence). The CDR3 has 13 residues.

About this clonotype: A clone one base away is much larger, so this may be a read error. V usage is TRBV28 and J usage is TRBJ2-1, with D possibly matching TRBD2 (6 bases). CDR1 and CDR2 (germline): MDHEN, SYDVKM. The V end lost 1 base, the J end lost 13 bases, and 23 bases lay between the germline ends. This CDR3 has 16 amino acids. The CDR3 DNA reads TGTGCCAGCAGTTTATCAGGGACCTTTGCGGGAAAGACCCAGTTCTTC. Translating it yields CASSLSGTFAGKTQFF.

V gene TRBV12-5 combines with J gene TRBJ2-7; 8 positions match TRBD2. Gene TRBJ2-5 matches the end of the DNA better, so the J call may be wrong. Germline V lookup: CDR1 LGHNT, CDR2 FRNRAP. There are 13 residues in the CDR3. As DNA, the CDR3 is TGTGCTAGTGGTTATGGACTAGCTTGGACCCAGTACTTC. Amino acid sequence: CASGYGLAWTQYF.

This clonotype showed up many times. The chain has TRBV20-1 and TRBJ2-6; D tentatively reads TRBD1 or TRBD2 (6 bases each). CDR1 DFQATT and CDR2 SNEGSKA come from the germline V gene (reference sequence). CDR3 size: 16 residues. Trimming stripped 0 bases from V and 8 bases from J, with 17 bases between. The CDR3 nucleotides read TGCAGTGCTAGAGATGGGGGGCGGAGTATGACCAACGTCCTGACTTTC. It yields the protein CSARDGGRSMTNVLTF.